Following are 30 T cell receptor beta chains from one sample sequenced in a study of Graves' ophthalmopathy and Graves' hyperthyroidism. RNA served as the template for amplifying TCR beta CDR3 regions. HTBI primers served in a first-round RT-PCR, which a second-round multiplex PCR followed. From the multiplex PCR reads, TCRdb called clonotypes with MiXCR, one entry per CDR3 protein. This sample has 400,000 to 450,000 distinct CDR3 sequences, with roughly 20% found just once. Specimen: peripheral blood. These receptors originate from a woman aged 18-35 years with stable Graves' hyperthyroidism.

This clonotype was detected many times. This chain links TRBV19 with TRBJ2-7; D remains unclear. The CDR3 length is 15 residues. Germline V CDR1 and CDR2: LNHDA, SQIVND (reference sequence). V lost 6 bases and J 0 bases, leaving 15 bases between the germline ends. The CDR3 protein is CASSRTWTSSYEQYF. The DNA for the CDR3 is TGTGCCAGTAGCCGAACGTGGACGAGCTCCTACGAGCAGTACTTC. Variable domain in full (rest from reference TRBV19 and TRBJ2-7): DGGITQSPKYLFRKEGQNVTLSCEQNLNHDAMYWYRQDPGQGLRLIYYSQIVNDFQKGDIAEGYSVSREKKESFPLTVTSAQKNPTAFYLCASSRTWTSSYEQYFGPGTRLTVT.

There are a few counts of this clonotype. The chain joins TRBV3-1 to TRBJ2-5, with D unresolved. The V end was cut by 4 bases, the J end by 0 bases, with 9 bases between. Looked up from germline, CDR1 is LGHDT and CDR2 is YNNKEL (reference sequence). This CDR3 has 14 amino acids. The DNA for the CDR3 is TGTGCCAGCAGCCGTAGACCCAACCAAGAGACCCAGTACTTC. Translation: CASSRRPNQETQYF.

This clonotype was picked up many times. The rearrangement joins TRBV5-5 to TRBJ2-7, with D possibly being TRBD1 (6 bases). CDR3 length: 14 amino acids. Germline lookup yields CDR1 SGHKS and CDR2 YYEKEE (reference sequence). The V end was cut by 6 bases, the J end by 2 bases, with 15 bases between. Here the CDR3 reads CASIGQIGAYEQYF. As DNA, the CDR3 is TGTGCCAGCATCGGACAGATTGGGGCCTACGAGCAGTACTTC.

The chain links TRBV10-2 to TRBJ2-4, with D perhaps assigned TRBD1 or TRBD2 (5 bases each). Germline assignment: CDR1 WSHSY and CDR2 SAAADI. Trimming took 2 bases from V and 8 from J, leaving 13 bases between them. CDR3 size: 14 residues. The CDR3 nucleotides are TGCGCCAGCAGTGAGAGGCAGCGAGGGGACATTCAGTACTTC. Amino acids: CASSERQRGDIQYF.

The chain combines TRBV27 with TRBJ2-2; TRBD2 agrees at 8 bases. This CDR3 has 17 amino acids. In germline, CDR1 is MNHEY, CDR2 SMNVEV (reference sequence). V was pared by 1 base and J by 4 bases, with 8 bases of the junction left unmatched. Here the CDR3 reads CASSLLGTRRGTGELFF. The CDR3 nucleotides are TGTGCCAGCAGTTTATTGGGGACTAGGCGCGGCACCGGGGAGCTGTTTTTT.

This clonotype came up a few times. The gene calls are TRBV2 and TRBJ2-7; D gene uncertain. Germline CDR1 and CDR2: SNHLY and FYNNEI. CDR3 length: 14 residues. Trimming removed 8 bases from V and 5 bases from J, with 19 bases in between. The chain's CDR3 is CASWPRGHGHEQYF. CDR3 sequence (DNA): TGTGCCAGCTGGCCCCGAGGCCATGGGCACGAGCAGTACTTC.

This clonotype was seen many times. The chain joins TRBV6-5 to TRBJ2-7; D uncertain. Trimming removed 6 bases at V and 1 base at J, with 13 bases between. Germline V CDR1 and CDR2: MNHEY, SVGAGI. This CDR3 is 14 amino acids long. CDR3 sequence reads: CASRRAKSSYEQYF. DNA of the CDR3: TGTGCCAGCAGGCGTGCGAAGAGTTCCTACGAGCAGTACTTC.

This clonotype appeared once. The CDR3 nucleotides read TGTGCCAGCAGCCCTGGGGGTCGGACTGAAGCTTTCTTT. Its protein is CASSPGGRTEAFF. The rearrangement uses TRBV6-1 and TRBJ1-1; possibly TRBD1 for D (5 bases). This CDR3 is 13 amino acids long. CDR1 is MNHNS and CDR2 is SASEGT in the germline V gene. V was cut by 6 bases and J by 5 bases, with 13 bases left in between.

This chain uses TRBV6-1 with TRBJ1-1; D is undetermined. The CDR3 has 15 residues. CDR1 and CDR2 from the germline V gene are MNHNS and SASEGT. The V end was cut by 7 bases, the J end by 5 bases, with 20 bases between. The chain's CDR3 is CASTFSTRNRTEAFF. The CDR3 DNA sequence: TGTGCCAGCACCTTTTCGACCCGGAACCGTACTGAAGCTTTCTTT.

This clonotype was observed many times. This chain links TRBV7-9 with TRBJ2-2; 9 bases match TRBD1. CDR3 length: 14 amino acids. Germline CDR1 is SEHNR and CDR2 is FQNEAQ (reference sequence). Unmatched junction bases numbered 8, after V lost 11 bases and J lost 4 bases. CDR3 nucleotides: TGTGCCTGTAAACAGGGGGCAGGCACCGGGGAGCTGTTTTTT. It yields the protein CACKQGAGTGELFF.

This clonotype was observed at least ten times. This chain uses TRBV27 with TRBJ2-5, with TRBD2 as a possible D gene (5 bases). V was pared by 2 bases and J by 5 bases, with 12 bases between. The CDR3 is 14 residues long. The germline V gene encodes CDR1 MNHEY and CDR2 SMNVEV (reference sequence). CDR3 region: CASSLVPGGETQYF. CDR3 DNA: TGTGCCAGCAGTTTAGTCCCAGGAGGCGAGACCCAGTACTTC.

There are many counts of this clonotype. The chain links TRBV20-1 to TRBJ2-2; 7 bases fit TRBD2. Trimming removed 6 bases from V and 5 bases from J; junction bases left unmatched: 12. Germline CDR1 reads DFQATT; CDR2 reads SNEGSKA (reference sequence). The CDR3 is 15 residues long. The chain's CDR3 is CSAWDGGSDTGELFF. The DNA for the CDR3 is TGCAGTGCCTGGGACGGCGGGAGTGATACCGGGGAGCTGTTTTTT.

This clonotype was found a few times. The chain combines TRBV5-1 with TRBJ2-2; 13 nucleotides line up with TRBD2. This CDR3 contains 17 residues. J was trimmed by 0 bases and V by 5 bases; bases with no gene match: 4. Germline CDR1 reads SGHRS; CDR2 reads YFSETQ. The CDR3 region is CASRRLAGGPNTGELFF. In nucleotides, the CDR3 is TGCGCCAGCAGGCGACTAGCGGGGGGCCCGAACACCGGGGAGCTGTTTTTT.

This clonotype was detected once. The V call is TRBV15, the J call TRBJ2-5; D is possibly TRBD1 (7 bases). V lost 7 bases and J 4 bases, leaving 16 bases between the germline ends. CDR3 length: 14 residues. Germline loops: CDR1 LNHNV, CDR2 YYDKDF (reference sequence). In nucleotides, the CDR3 is TGTGCCACCAACAGGGGATCAGCGGGAGAGACCCAGTACTTC. Residues: CATNRGSAGETQYF.

This clonotype came up a few times. The chain carries TRBV20-1 and TRBJ2-5; D is undetermined. The CDR3 is 11 amino acids. V gave up 5 bases and J gave up 7 bases, with 11 bases separating them. Germline lookup yields CDR1 DFQATT and CDR2 SNEGSKA (reference sequence). The DNA for the CDR3 is TGCAGTGCTTGGTCTGACACGACCCAGTACTTC. Its translation is CSAWSDTTQYF.

This clonotype was seen many times. The chain combines TRBV6-1 with TRBJ1-1; D gene uncertain. Germline loops: CDR1 MNHNS, CDR2 SASEGT. V lost 7 bases and J lost 0, with 15 bases in between. The CDR3 covers 15 residues. The CDR3 protein is CASTTEDFMNTEAFF. The CDR3 DNA follows: TGTGCCAGCACTACAGAAGATTTTATGAACACTGAAGCTTTCTTT.

The chain has TRBV28 and TRBJ1-2, with unresolved D. CDR3 length equals 12 residues. Between the trimmed V and J ends, which lost 5 bases and 3 bases, there was a span of 7 bases. Germline V gives CDR1 MDHEN, CDR2 SYDVKM. CDR3 sequence (DNA): TGTGCCAGCAGTGCGGATGACTATGGCTACACCTTC. Its protein is CASSADDYGYTF.

In this sample, this clonotype turned up many times. The rearrangement links TRBV29-1 to TRBJ2-5; unclear D gene. In germline, CDR1 is SQVTM, CDR2 ANQGSEA. The CDR3 spans 14 residues. V shed 5 bases and J shed 1 base, with 14 bases lying between them. CDR3 nucleotides: TGCAGCGTTAGGGTCCAGGCGGTCCAAGAGACCCAGTACTTC. Its translation is CSVRVQAVQETQYF.

There are many counts of this clonotype. The V call is TRBV6-2 or TRBV6-3, the J call TRBJ2-2; the D gene is possibly TRBD2 (7 bases). Germline CDR1 reads MNHEY; CDR2 reads SVGEGT. This CDR3 contains 17 residues. The V end was cut by 5 bases, the J end by 1 base, with 17 bases between. CDR3 sequence reads: CASSPRLRGQNTGELFF. For the CDR3, the DNA is TGTGCCAGCAGTCCCCGGTTGCGGGGGCAGAACACCGGGGAGCTGTTTTTT.

This sequence joins TRBV6-2 or TRBV6-3 and TRBJ2-2, with D perhaps being TRBD1 or TRBD2 (5 bases each). The ends were cut back, 2 bases at V and 3 bases at J, with 19 bases in the middle. This CDR3 region has 18 residues. Germline V lookup: CDR1 MNHEY, CDR2 SVGEGT. Here the CDR3 DNA reads TGTGCCAGCAGTTACGAGTCCTTAGGGAGAGGGGACACCGGGGAGCTGTTTTTT. Amino acids: CASSYESLGRGDTGELFF.

This clonotype was seen ten or more times. The chain carries TRBV20-1 and TRBJ2-2, with TRBD2 matching 7 bases. After removal of 3 bases from V and 3 bases from J, the junction contained 10 bases not matched to a gene. CDR1 is DFQATT, CDR2 SNEGSKA, per germline (reference sequence). CDR3 length: 16 amino acids. CDR3 protein: CSARGLGTIHTGELFF. CDR3 sequence (DNA): TGCAGTGCTAGGGGTTTAGGGACTATTCACACCGGGGAGCTGTTTTTT.

This clonotype was counted only a few times. The chain has TRBV10-3 and TRBJ2-2; 8 bases map to TRBD2. V lost 10 bases to trimming and J lost 0 bases; unmatched junction nucleotides: 7. The CDR3 is made up of 15 amino acids. CDR1 is ENHRY, CDR2 SYGVKD, per germline. Written as DNA, the CDR3 is TGTGCCACCCGGCGGGGGGAATCGAACACCGGGGAGCTGTTTTTT. The encoded protein is CATRRGESNTGELFF.

This clonotype was detected ten times or more. The V call is TRBV6-1, the J call TRBJ2-7, with 8 bases fitting TRBD2. This CDR3 comprises 15 residues. V shed 6 bases, J shed 2 bases, and the junction held 9 bases outside the gene matches. Germline lookup yields CDR1 MNHNS and CDR2 SASEGT. The CDR3 sequence: CASRGPGLDPYEQYF. CDR3 in DNA: TGTGCCAGCAGGGGACCGGGACTAGATCCCTACGAGCAGTACTTC.

The table lists this clonotype with a few counts. The rearrangement links TRBV12-3 or TRBV12-4 to TRBJ1-2; D gene unclear. Trimming took off 6 bases at V and 0 bases at J, with 11 bases between the two ends. The CDR3 sequence is 14 residues long. The CDR3 loop reads CASRGSAPNYGYTF. CDR3 bases: TGTGCCAGCAGGGGGAGTGCCCCTAACTATGGCTACACCTTC.

This clonotype was recorded at least ten times. The V call is TRBV6-2 or TRBV6-3, the J call TRBJ1-3; D remains ambiguous. The CDR3 extends over 14 amino acids. CDR1 MNHEY and CDR2 SVGEGT come from the germline V gene. V lost 5 bases and J lost 0, with 8 bases in between. CDR3 bases: TGTGCCAGCAGTCCACCAGGCTCTGGAAACACCATATATTTT. Translated, it gives CASSPPGSGNTIYF.

V gene TRBV30 combines with J gene TRBJ1-1; 9 nucleotides agree with TRBD1. V was clipped by 3 bases and J by 1 base; unmatched bases: 6. The CDR3 runs 15 residues. The germline V gene encodes CDR1 GTSNPN and CDR2 SVGIG (reference sequence). The CDR3 spells CAWRYPGQGNTEAFF. The CDR3 nucleotides read TGTGCCTGGAGGTATCCGGGACAGGGGAACACTGAAGCTTTCTTT.

The chain uses TRBV7-6 and TRBJ2-7; 15 nucleotides match TRBD2. The CDR3 contains 16 residues. J gave up 3 bases and V 5 bases, and 5 bases lay outside the gene matches. Germline CDR1 SGHVS, CDR2 FNYEAQ. CDR3: CASSQGLAGGGYEQYF. The CDR3 DNA reads as TGTGCCAGCAGCCAGGGACTAGCGGGGGGTGGCTACGAGCAGTACTTC. The full variable domain, its missing parts supplied by reference TRBV7-6 and TRBJ2-7, is GAGVSQSPRYKVTKRGQDVALRCDPISGHVSLYWYRQALGQGPEFLTYFNYEAQQDKSGLPNDRFSAERPEGSISTLTIQRTEQRDSAMYRCASSQGLAGGGYEQYFGPGTRLTVT.

This clonotype appeared many times. DNA for the CDR3: TGTGCCACCAGACACCATTACGGGGAGACCCAGTACTTC. The encoded protein is CATRHHYGETQYF. V is TRBV24-1 and J is TRBJ2-5; D uncertain. CDR1 KGHDR and CDR2 SFDVKD come from the germline V gene. Deletions cut 7 bases from V and 5 bases from J, with 13 bases between. The CDR3 has 13 amino acids.

Turning to this clonotype: Likely a read error: the CDR3 ends without its conserved phenylalanine or tryptophan. This chain uses TRBV20-1 with TRBJ2-2; D is unclear. Germline CDR1 DFQATT, CDR2 SNEGSKA (reference sequence). Trimming cost V 5 bases and J 5 bases, with 12 bases left between them. This CDR3 comprises 13 residues. The chain's CDR3 is CSARPRGTGELFV. In DNA form, the CDR3 reads TGCAGTGCTCGACCTAGAGGAACCGGGGAGCTGTTTGTT.

This clonotype has at least ten counts. J is TRBJ1-2 and V is TRBV28; possibly TRBD1 for D (6 bases). The CDR3 is 12 amino acids. V lost 7 bases and J 4 bases, leaving 10 bases between the germline ends. Germline V gives CDR1 MDHEN, CDR2 SYDVKM. CDR3 sequence reads: CASTTGLYGYTF. DNA for the CDR3: TGTGCCAGCACTACAGGGCTCTATGGCTACACCTTC.